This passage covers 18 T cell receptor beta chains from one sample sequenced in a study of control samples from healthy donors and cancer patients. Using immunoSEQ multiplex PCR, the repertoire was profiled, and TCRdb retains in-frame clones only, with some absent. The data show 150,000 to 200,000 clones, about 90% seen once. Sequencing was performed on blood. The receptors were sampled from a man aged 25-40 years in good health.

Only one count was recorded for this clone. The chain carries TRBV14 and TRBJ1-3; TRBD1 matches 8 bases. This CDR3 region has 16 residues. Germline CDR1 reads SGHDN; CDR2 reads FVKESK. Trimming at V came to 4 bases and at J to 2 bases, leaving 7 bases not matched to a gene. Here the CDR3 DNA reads TGTGCCAGCAGCCGAGATACAGGGGGAACTGGAAACACCATATATTTT. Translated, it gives CASSRDTGGTGNTIYF. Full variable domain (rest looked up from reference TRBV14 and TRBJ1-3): EAGVTQFPSHSVIEKGQTVTLRCDPISGHDNLYWYRRVMGKEIKFLLHFVKESKQDESGMPNNRFLAERTGGTYSTLKVQPAELEDSGVYFCASSRDTGGTGNTIYFGEGSWLTVV.

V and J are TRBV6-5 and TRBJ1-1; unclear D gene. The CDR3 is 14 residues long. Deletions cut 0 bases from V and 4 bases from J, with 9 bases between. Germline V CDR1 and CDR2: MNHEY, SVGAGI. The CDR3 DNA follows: TGTGCCAGCAGTTACTCGAAGGAGGGCACTGAAGCTTTCTTT. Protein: CASSYSKEGTEAFF.

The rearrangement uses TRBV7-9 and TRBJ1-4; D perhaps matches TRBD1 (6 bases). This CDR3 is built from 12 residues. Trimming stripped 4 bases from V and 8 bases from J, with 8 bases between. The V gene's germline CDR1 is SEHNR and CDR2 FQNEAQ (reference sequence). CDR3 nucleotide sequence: TGTGCCAGCAGCTACGACAGGGAAAAACTGTTTTTT. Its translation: CASSYDREKLFF.

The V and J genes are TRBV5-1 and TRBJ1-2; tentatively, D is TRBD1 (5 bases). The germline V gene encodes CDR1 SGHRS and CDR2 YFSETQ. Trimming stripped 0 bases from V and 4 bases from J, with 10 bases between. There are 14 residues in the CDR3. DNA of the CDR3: TGCGCCAGCAGCTTGGACACAGGCCTCTATGGCTACACCTTC. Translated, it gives CASSLDTGLYGYTF.

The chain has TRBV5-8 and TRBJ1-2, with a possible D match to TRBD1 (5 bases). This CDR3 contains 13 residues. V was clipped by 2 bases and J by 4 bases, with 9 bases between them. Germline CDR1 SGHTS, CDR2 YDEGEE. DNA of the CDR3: TGTGCCAGCAGCTTATCCGGGACCTATGGCTACACCTTC. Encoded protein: CASSLSGTYGYTF.

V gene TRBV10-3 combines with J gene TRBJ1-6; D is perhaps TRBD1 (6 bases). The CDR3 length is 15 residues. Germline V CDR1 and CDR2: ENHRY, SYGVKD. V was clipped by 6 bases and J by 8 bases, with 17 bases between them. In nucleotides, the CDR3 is TGTGCCATCAGACTGGGGGGACAATTGGATTCACCCCTCCACTTT. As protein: CAIRLGGQLDSPLHF.

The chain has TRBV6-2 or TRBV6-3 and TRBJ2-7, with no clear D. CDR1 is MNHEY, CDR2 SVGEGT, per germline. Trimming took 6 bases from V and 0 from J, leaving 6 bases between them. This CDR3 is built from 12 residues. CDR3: CASSSLSYEQYF. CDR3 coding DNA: TGTGCCAGCAGCTCGCTCTCCTACGAGCAGTACTTC.

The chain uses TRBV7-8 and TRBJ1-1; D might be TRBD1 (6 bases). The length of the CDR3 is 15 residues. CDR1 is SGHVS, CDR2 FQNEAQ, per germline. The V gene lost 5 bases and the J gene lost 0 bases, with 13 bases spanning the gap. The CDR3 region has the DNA TGTGCCAGCAGCGGGAACAGGGTATTGAACACTGAAGCTTTCTTT. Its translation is CASSGNRVLNTEAFF.

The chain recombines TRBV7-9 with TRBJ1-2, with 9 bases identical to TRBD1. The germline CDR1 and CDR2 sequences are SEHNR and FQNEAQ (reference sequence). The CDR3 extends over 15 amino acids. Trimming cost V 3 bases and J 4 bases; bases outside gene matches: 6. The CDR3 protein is CASSLGDRVGYGYTF. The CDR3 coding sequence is TGTGCCAGCAGCTTGGGGGACAGGGTCGGCTATGGCTACACCTTC.

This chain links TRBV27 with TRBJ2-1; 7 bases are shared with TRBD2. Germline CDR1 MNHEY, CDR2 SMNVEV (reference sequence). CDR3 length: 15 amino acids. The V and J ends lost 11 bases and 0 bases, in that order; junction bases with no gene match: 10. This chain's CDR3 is CASREDPSSYNEQFF. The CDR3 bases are TGTGCCTCACGGGAGGACCCGAGCTCCTACAATGAGCAGTTCTTC.

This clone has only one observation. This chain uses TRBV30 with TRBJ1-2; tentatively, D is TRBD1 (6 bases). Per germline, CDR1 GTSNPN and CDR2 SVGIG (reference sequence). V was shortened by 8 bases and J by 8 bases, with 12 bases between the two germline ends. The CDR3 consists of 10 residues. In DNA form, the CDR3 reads TGTGCCCGGAAGGGGGTCGGCTACACCTTC. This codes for CARKGVGYTF.

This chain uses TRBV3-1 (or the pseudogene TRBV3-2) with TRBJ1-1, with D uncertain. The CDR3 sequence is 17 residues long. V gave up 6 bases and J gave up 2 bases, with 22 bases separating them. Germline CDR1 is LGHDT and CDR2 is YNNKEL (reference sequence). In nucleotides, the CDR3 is TGTGCCAGCAGTGGGCGTGGGATCTACAACTTTAACACTGAAGCTTTCTTT. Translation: CASSGRGIYNFNTEAFF.

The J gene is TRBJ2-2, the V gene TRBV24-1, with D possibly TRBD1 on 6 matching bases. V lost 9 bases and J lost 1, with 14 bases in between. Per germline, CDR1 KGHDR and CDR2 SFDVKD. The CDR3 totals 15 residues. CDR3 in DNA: TGTGCCACCTCCTGGGGGCAGGGGAACACCGGGGAGCTGTTTTTT. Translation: CATSWGQGNTGELFF.

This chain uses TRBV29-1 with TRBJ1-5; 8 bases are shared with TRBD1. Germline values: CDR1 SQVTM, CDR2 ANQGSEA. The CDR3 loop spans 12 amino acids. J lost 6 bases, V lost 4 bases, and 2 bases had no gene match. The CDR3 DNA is TGCAGCGTTGTCACAGGGGGTCAGCCCCAGCATTTT. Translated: CSVVTGGQPQHF.

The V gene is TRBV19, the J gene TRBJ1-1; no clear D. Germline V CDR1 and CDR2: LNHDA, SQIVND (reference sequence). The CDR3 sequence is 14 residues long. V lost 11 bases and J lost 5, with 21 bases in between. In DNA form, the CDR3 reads TGTGCCCCCCCTCCGGTAGCCTCTCCTACTGAAGCTTTCTTT. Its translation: CAPPPVASPTEAFF.

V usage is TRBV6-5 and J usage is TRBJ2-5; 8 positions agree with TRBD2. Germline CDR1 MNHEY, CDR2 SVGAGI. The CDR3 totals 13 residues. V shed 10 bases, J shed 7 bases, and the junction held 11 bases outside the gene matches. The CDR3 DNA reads TGTGCCACGGGAGGGACTAAGGTGCTGACCCAGTACTTC. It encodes CATGGTKVLTQYF.

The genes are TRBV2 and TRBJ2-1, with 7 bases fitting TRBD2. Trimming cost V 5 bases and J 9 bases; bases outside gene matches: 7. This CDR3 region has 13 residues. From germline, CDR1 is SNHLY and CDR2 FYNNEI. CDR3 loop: CASSSDWTSEQFF. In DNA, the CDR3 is TGTGCCAGCAGTTCCGACTGGACTAGTGAGCAGTTCTTC.

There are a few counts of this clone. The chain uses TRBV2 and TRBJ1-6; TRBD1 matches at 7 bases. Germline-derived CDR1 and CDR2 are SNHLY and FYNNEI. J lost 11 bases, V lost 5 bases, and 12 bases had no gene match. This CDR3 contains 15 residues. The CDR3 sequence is CASSSTGRGTPPLHF. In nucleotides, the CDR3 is TGTGCCAGCAGTTCGACAGGCAGGGGGACACCACCCCTCCACTTT.